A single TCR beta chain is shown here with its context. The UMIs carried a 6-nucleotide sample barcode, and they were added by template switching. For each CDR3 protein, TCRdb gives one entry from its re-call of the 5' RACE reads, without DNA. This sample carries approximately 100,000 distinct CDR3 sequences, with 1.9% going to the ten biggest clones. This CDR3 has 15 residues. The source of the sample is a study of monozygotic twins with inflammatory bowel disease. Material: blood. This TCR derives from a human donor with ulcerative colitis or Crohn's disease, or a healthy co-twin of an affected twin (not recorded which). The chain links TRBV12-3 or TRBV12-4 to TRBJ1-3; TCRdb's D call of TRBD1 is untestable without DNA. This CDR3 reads CASSLGLPGGNTIYF.